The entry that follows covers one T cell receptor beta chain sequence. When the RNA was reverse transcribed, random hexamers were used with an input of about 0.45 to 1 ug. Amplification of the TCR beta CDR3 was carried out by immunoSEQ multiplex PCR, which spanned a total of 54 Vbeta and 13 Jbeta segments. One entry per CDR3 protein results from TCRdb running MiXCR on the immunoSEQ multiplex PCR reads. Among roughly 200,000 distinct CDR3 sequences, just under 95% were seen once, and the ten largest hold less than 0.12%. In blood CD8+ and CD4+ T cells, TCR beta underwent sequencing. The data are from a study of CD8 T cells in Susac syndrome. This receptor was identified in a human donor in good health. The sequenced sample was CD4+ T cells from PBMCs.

This chain's CDR3 is CASSRASDTQYF. The DNA for the CDR3 is TGTGCCAGCAGTAGAGCATCAGATACGCAGTATTTT. This sequence joins TRBV12-3 or TRBV12-4 and TRBJ2-3; D remains unclear. Trimming shortened V by 5 bases and J by 4 bases, and 7 bases separated the two germline ends. The CDR3 consists of 12 residues.